Following are 8 T cell receptor beta chains from one sample sequenced in a study. TCRdb re-derived calls from the 5' RACE reads in MiXCR, one entry per CDR3 protein. In the table there are around 50,000 distinct CDR3 sequences, roughly 17% of which are singletons. The material sequenced was naive CD4+ T cells sorted from blood. Subset reported: naive CD4+ T cells, CD4+CD45RA+CD25-. Receptors originate from a female donor with breast cancer.

This clonotype appeared many times. The V and J genes are TRBV6-5 and TRBJ1-2; D might be TRBD1 (5 bases). Trimming stripped 0 bases from V and 4 bases from J, with 18 bases between. The CDR3 extends over 17 amino acids. Germline assignment: CDR1 MNHEY and CDR2 SVGAGI. CDR3 DNA sequence: TGTGCCAGCAGTTACTCGGATAAGGGGCCAGCCTTCTATGGCTACACCTTC. Translating gives CASSYSDKGPAFYGYTF.

This clonotype has a handful of counts. The chain couples TRBV4-1 to TRBJ2-2; 10 positions match TRBD1. Germline CDR1 reads MGHRA; CDR2 reads YSYEKL. V gave up 3 bases and J gave up 7 bases; unmatched junction bases: 11. This CDR3 has 17 residues. The CDR3 region is CASSQGRQGARIGELFF. The CDR3 nucleotides are TGCGCCAGCAGCCAGGGGCGACAGGGGGCAAGGATCGGGGAGCTGTTTTTT.

The gene calls are TRBV2 and TRBJ1-6, with unresolved D. CDR1 is SNHLY, CDR2 FYNNEI, per germline. This CDR3 comprises 13 residues. V lost 1 base, J lost 11 bases, and 9 bases lay in between. This CDR3 reads CASSEGTGTPLHF. The CDR3, as DNA: TGTGCCAGCAGTGAAGGGACTGGTACACCCCTCCACTTT.

This clonotype was picked up a small number of times. The CDR3, as DNA: TGTGCCACCAGTGCGGCCCGGGACAGTATTCAAGAGACCCAGTACTTC. Translation gives CATSAARDSIQETQYF. V is TRBV24-1 and J is TRBJ2-5, with 7 bases identical to TRBD1. The CDR3 has 16 amino acids. Looked up from germline, CDR1 is KGHDR and CDR2 is SFDVKD. J was trimmed by 2 bases and V by 5 bases; bases with no gene match: 10.

This clonotype was recorded a few times. At one end the junction does not follow the germline gene, possibly because of a read error. The chain is built from TRBV24-1 and TRBJ1-1; no definite D call. Germline lookup yields CDR1 KGHDR and CDR2 SFDVKD. The CDR3 sequence is 12 residues long. The CDR3 loop reads CATSDLSTGFNF. The CDR3 DNA sequence: TGTGCCACCAGTGATTTATCCACTGGGTTCAACTTT.

This clonotype was found a few times. The chain couples TRBV6-5 to TRBJ2-1, with TRBD2 as a possible D gene (5 bases). V was trimmed by 7 bases and J by 5 bases, leaving 9 bases between them. The CDR3 consists of 12 residues. CDR1 and CDR2 from the germline V gene are MNHEY and SVGAGI. CDR3 in DNA: TGTGCCAGCACCCGAGGGAACAATGAGCAGTTCTTC. Its translation: CASTRGNNEQFF.

CDR3: CASSLDVAGSNEQFF. CDR3 in DNA: TGCGCCAGCAGCTTGGACGTAGCGGGATCCAATGAGCAGTTCTTC. The V and J genes are TRBV5-1 and TRBJ2-1, with TRBD2 matching over 8 bases. CDR1 and CDR2 from the germline V gene are SGHRS and YFSETQ. This CDR3 comprises 15 residues. Trimming took 0 bases from V and 6 from J; bases not matched to a gene: 5.

A remark on this clonotype: The junction does not match germline at one end; this may be a read error. The chain is built from TRBV5-6 and TRBJ2-2; tentative D call: TRBD1 (7 bases). CDR1 is SGHDT and CDR2 is YYEEEE in the germline V gene. The CDR3 covers 15 residues. The CDR3 sequence is CASSLNRGRTGEVFF. The DNA of the CDR3 is TGTGCCAGCAGCCTCAACAGGGGCCGAACCGGGGAGGTGTTTTTT.